This TCR beta chain came from a study of T cell repertoires in cytomegalovirus infection. About the research overall: In public TCR beta signatures, there were indications of both CMV infection and matching HLA type.

Regarding this clonotype: What it recognizes is unknown.

Trimming took off 6 bases at V and 9 bases at J, with 17 bases between the two ends. This CDR3 has 13 residues. TCRdb called the reads again in MiXCR, with one record for every CDR3 protein. The sample contains under 850,000 distinct CDR3 sequences, 35% to 45% of which appear only once. Points from the study as a whole: CMV-specific HLA-C-restricted TCR beta clonotypes dominated the ex vivo response. The cumulative frequency of public TCR beta families identified carriers of CMV plus the relevant HLA.

The sequenced material came from PBMCs. V usage is TRBV23-1 and J usage is TRBJ1-2; D not resolved. TRBV23-1 is identified as an open reading frame with a role that is uncertain. The receptor was derived from a human donor in good health (CMV status not recorded). Some clones in this sample may be carry-over from other donors' samples. CDR3 sequence (DNA): TGCGCCAGCAGACGCCGGGCCCCCGGCAGCTACACCTTC. Translation gives CASRRRAPGSYTF.